These 17 T cell receptor beta chains came from one sample sequenced in a study of blood T cell repertoires in COVID-19. The method was immunoSEQ multiplex PCR; TCRdb's version includes in-frame clones alone and lacks a portion of them. The sample consists of fewer than 150,000 clones, more than 80% of them appearing once. Sequencing was performed on peripheral blood. Receptors were obtained from a woman aged 40 to 50 with acute or convalescent COVID-19.

The chain joins TRBV6-1 to TRBJ2-7; D is ambiguous. There are 16 residues in the CDR3. V was clipped by 1 base and J by 1 base, with 14 bases between them. Germline assignment: CDR1 MNHNS and CDR2 SASEGT. Written as DNA, the CDR3 is TGTGCCAGCAGTGAAGAGGTAGGCCCGACTTCCTACGAGCAGTACTTC. As protein: CASSEEVGPTSYEQYF.

The rearrangement uses TRBV11-3 and TRBJ1-1, with a possible D match to TRBD1 (5 bases). Trimming removed 5 bases at V and 8 bases at J, with 12 bases between. Germline loops: CDR1 SGHNT, CDR2 YENEEA. CDR3 size: 12 residues. CDR3 DNA: TGTGCCAGCAGCCAATCGAAGGGGGAAGCTTTCTTT. Protein product: CASSQSKGEAFF.

CDR3 in DNA: TGTGCCACCAGCAGAGATCGGGGAGGGGCCGACACTGAAGCTTTCTTT. This gives the protein CATSRDRGGADTEAFF. This chain connects TRBV15 to TRBJ1-1, with a possible D match to TRBD1 (5 bases). This CDR3 has 16 amino acids. V lost 0 bases and J 3 bases, leaving 14 bases between the germline ends. The germline CDR1 and CDR2 sequences are LNHNV and YYDKDF (reference sequence). The full variable domain, completed using reference TRBV15 and TRBJ1-1, is DAMVIQNPRYQVTQFGKPVTLSCSQTLNHNVMYWYQQKSSQAPKLLFHYYDKDFNNEADTPDNFQSRRPNTSFCFLDIRSPGLGDTAMYLCATSRDRGGADTEAFFGQGTRLTVV.

The rearrangement links TRBV21-1 to TRBJ1-6; the table's D call TRBD1 went unverified against the DNA. TRBV21-1 is noted as a pseudogene. The CDR3 extends over 20 amino acids. The chain's CDR3 is CASSKGKELQGAEDNSPLHF. CDR3 in DNA: TGTGCCAGCAGCAAGGGCAAAGAGTTACAGGGGGCCGAGGATAATTCACCCCTCCACTTT.

The CDR3 DNA reads TGTGCCAGCAGTGGACAGGGGGCAGGGTCACCCCTCCACTTT. Its translation: CASSGQGAGSPLHF. This chain links TRBV6-6 with TRBJ1-6, with 11 bases matching TRBD1. This CDR3 is 14 amino acids long. The V gene's germline CDR1 is MNHNY and CDR2 SVGAGI (reference sequence). J lost 10 bases, V lost 5 bases, and 4 bases had no gene match.

This clone was seen more than once but under ten times. The V call is TRBV6-6, the J call TRBJ1-1; D not resolved. The germline V and J ends were trimmed by 4 bases and 3 bases, with 18 bases remaining between them. The CDR3 runs to 16 residues. Germline V lookup: CDR1 MNHNY, CDR2 SVGAGI (reference sequence). CDR3 protein: CASSSGSYVGDTEAFF. In DNA, the CDR3 is TGTGCCAGCAGTTCCGGGTCTTACGTCGGGGACACTGAAGCTTTCTTT.

J is TRBJ1-5 and V is TRBV12-1. TRBV12-1 is assigned pseudogene status. CDR3 length equals 13 residues. CDR3 amino acids: CVPPGISNQPQHF. The DNA for the CDR3 is TGTGTCCCGCCGGGGATTAGCAATCAGCCCCAGCATTTT.

This clone has more than one count but fewer than ten. V usage is TRBV6-5 and J usage is TRBJ1-3; D not certain. With 6 bases removed from V and 0 bases from J, the gap between germline ends came to 9 bases. Germline V gene sequence: CDR1 MNHEY, CDR2 SVGAGI. The CDR3 is 14 residues long. DNA of the CDR3: TGTGCCAGCAGAGCCCCCTCCTCTGGAAACACCATATATTTT. It codes for CASRAPSSGNTIYF.

This clone was recorded once. The chain couples TRBV5-1 to TRBJ2-1; 8 positions match TRBD2. The CDR3 is 15 amino acids. J was trimmed by 3 bases and V by 0 bases; bases with no gene match: 2. Germline V gene sequence: CDR1 SGHRS, CDR2 YFSETQ. The CDR3 reads CASSLDAGGYNEQFF. In nucleotides, the CDR3 is TGCGCCAGCAGCTTGGACGCGGGGGGCTACAATGAGCAGTTCTTC. Combining the CDR3 with reference TRBV5-1 and TRBJ2-1 gives the whole variable domain KAGVTQTPRYLIKTRGQQVTLSCSPISGHRSVSWYQQTPGQGLQFLFEYFSETQRNKGNFPGRFSGRQFSNSRSEMNVSTLELGDSALYLCASSLDAGGYNEQFFGPGTRLTVL.

This clone has a single count. The chain combines TRBV5-1 with TRBJ1-6; D is ambiguous. CDR3 length equals 15 residues. The V end was cut by 2 bases, the J end by 0 bases, with 6 bases between. Germline assignment: CDR1 SGHRS and CDR2 YFSETQ. CDR3 residues: CASSLQTSYNSPLHF. The CDR3 DNA follows: TGCGCCAGCAGCTTACAGACCTCCTATAATTCACCCCTCCACTTT.

This clone has only a few counts. The J gene is TRBJ1-2, the V gene TRBV2, with D possibly TRBD1 on 6 matching bases. This CDR3 spans 14 amino acids. Germline V gene sequence: CDR1 SNHLY, CDR2 FYNNEI. Deletions cut 6 bases from V and 1 base from J, with 12 bases between. CDR3 DNA: TGTGCCAGCAGCGCGGACAGAGATAACTATGGCTACACCTTC. Translation gives CASSADRDNYGYTF.

The chain uses TRBV2 and TRBJ2-3; 8 bases fit TRBD1. This CDR3 spans 12 amino acids. V lost 7 bases and J lost 5; bases outside the gene matches: 2. Germline V gene sequence: CDR1 SNHLY, CDR2 FYNNEI. The CDR3 region is CASTDRGDTQYF. CDR3 nucleotide sequence: TGTGCCAGCACAGACAGGGGAGATACGCAGTATTTT.

This chain connects TRBV6-4 to TRBJ1-5; 7 bases map to TRBD1. Germline CDR1 MRHNA, CDR2 SNTAGT. This CDR3 is 16 amino acids long. After removal of 3 bases from V and 3 bases from J, the junction contained 8 bases not matched to a gene. For the CDR3, the DNA is TGTGCCAGCAGTGAAGGCGACAGGGTACTCAATCAGCCCCAGCATTTT. This codes for CASSEGDRVLNQPQHF.

This clone showed up just a few times. This chain connects TRBV7-2 to TRBJ1-6; weak D call: TRBD1 (5 bases). CDR3 length: 14 residues. Germline CDR1 SGHTA, CDR2 FQGNSA. V was clipped by 6 bases and J by 3 bases, with 9 bases between them. CDR3 DNA sequence: TGTGCCAGCAGGAGACAGTTCTATAATTCACCCCTCCACTTT. Amino acids: CASRRQFYNSPLHF.

The chain joins TRBV18 to TRBJ2-5, with D uncertain. The CDR3 sequence is 13 residues long. Germline CDR1 and CDR2: KGHSH and LQKENI. Deletions cut 0 bases from V and 5 bases from J, with 7 bases between. CDR3 protein: CASSPPSLETQYF. In DNA form, the CDR3 reads TGTGCCAGCTCACCACCGTCATTGGAGACCCAGTACTTC.

V is TRBV6-5 and J is TRBJ2-7; tentative D call: TRBD2 (5 bases). The V end lost 6 bases, the J end lost 0 bases, and 12 bases lay between the germline ends. In germline, CDR1 is MNHEY, CDR2 SVGAGI. The length of the CDR3 is 14 residues. CDR3 loop: CASRRVTSSYEQYF. CDR3 in DNA: TGTGCCAGCAGACGAGTAACTAGCTCCTACGAGCAGTACTTC.

The DNA for the CDR3 is TGTGCCAGCAGCGGATGGGGACAGATCACAGATACGCAGTATTTT. Translating it yields CASSGWGQITDTQYF. The genes are TRBV9 and TRBJ2-3; 7 nucleotides align to TRBD1. The CDR3 is 15 residues long. Germline V lookup: CDR1 SGDLS, CDR2 YYNGEE. After removal of 3 bases from V and 2 bases from J, the junction contained 6 bases not matched to a gene.